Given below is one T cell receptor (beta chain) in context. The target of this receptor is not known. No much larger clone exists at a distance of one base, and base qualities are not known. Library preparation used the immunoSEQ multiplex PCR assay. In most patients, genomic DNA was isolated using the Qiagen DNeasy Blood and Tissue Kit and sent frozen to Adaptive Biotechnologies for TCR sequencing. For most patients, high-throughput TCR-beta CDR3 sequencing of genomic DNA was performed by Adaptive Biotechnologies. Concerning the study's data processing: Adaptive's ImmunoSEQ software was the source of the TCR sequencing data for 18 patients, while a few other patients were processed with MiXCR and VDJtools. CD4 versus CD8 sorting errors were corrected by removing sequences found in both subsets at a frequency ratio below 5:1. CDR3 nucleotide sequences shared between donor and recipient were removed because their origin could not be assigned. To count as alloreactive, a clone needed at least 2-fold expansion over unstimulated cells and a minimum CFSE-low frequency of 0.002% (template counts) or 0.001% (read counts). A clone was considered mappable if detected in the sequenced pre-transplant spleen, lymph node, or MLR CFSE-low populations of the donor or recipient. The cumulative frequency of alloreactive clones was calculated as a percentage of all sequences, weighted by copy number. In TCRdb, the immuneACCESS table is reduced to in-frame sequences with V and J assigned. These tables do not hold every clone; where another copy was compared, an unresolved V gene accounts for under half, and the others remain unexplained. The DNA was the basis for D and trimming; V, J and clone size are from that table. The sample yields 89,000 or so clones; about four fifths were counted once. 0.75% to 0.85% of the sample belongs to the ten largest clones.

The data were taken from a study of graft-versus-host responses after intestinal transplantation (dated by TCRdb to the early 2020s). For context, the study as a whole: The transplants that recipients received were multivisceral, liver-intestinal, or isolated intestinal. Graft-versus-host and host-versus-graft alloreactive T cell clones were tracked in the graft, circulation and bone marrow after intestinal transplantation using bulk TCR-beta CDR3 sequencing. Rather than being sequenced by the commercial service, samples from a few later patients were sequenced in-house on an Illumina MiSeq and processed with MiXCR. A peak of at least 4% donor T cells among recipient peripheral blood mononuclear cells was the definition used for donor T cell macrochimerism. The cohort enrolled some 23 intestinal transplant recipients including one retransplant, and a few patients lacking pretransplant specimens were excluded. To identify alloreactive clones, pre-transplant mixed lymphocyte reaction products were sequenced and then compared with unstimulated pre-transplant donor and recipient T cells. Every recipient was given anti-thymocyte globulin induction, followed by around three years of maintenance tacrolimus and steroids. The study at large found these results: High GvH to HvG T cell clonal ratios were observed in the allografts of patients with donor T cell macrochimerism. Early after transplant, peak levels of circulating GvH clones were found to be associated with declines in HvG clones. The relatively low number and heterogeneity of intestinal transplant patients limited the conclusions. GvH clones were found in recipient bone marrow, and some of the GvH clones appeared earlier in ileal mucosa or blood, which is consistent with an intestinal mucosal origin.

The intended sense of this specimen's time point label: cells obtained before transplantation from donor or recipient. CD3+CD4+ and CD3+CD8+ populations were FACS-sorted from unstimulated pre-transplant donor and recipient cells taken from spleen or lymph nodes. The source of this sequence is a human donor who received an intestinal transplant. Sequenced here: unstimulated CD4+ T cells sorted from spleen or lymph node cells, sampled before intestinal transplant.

This receptor has the CDR3 CASSVGGSSYDTQYF. In nucleotide form, the sequence is TGTGCCAGCAGCGTAGGCGGTAGTTCGTACGATACGCAGTATTTT. Recombination linked TRBV9 to TRBJ2-3; no D gene call is confident. V is clipped by 0 bases and J by 6 bases, and the sequence between their germline boundaries is 14 bases long. From the germline V gene, CDR1 is SGDLS and CDR2 is YYNGEE. Measured from the cysteine to the phenylalanine, the CDR3 is 15 residues long. This entry keeps only the CDR3 DNA: 45 bases, framed from base 1.